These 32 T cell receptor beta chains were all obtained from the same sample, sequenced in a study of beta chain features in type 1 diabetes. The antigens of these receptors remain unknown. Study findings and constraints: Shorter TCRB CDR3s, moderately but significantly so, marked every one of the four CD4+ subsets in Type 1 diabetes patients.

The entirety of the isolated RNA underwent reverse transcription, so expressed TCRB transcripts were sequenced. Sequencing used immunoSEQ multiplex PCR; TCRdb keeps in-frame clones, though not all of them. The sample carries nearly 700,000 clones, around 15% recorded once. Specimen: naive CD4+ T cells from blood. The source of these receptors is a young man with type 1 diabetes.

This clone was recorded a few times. The CDR3 reads CASSAQDSGNTIYF. The CDR3 coding sequence is TGTGCCAGCAGCGCCCAGGACTCTGGAAACACCATATATTTT. The chain uses TRBV7-9 and TRBJ1-3; D is undetermined. This CDR3 contains 14 residues. Deletions cut 5 bases from V and 0 bases from J, with 8 bases between. Per germline, CDR1 SEHNR and CDR2 FQNEAQ (reference sequence).

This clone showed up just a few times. The CDR3 DNA sequence: TGTGCCAGCCAAGCCGACAGGGTACGCACAGATACGCAGTATTTT. This translates into CASQADRVRTDTQYF. The rearrangement uses TRBV6-5 and TRBJ2-3, with 7 bases matching TRBD1. The germline CDR1 and CDR2 sequences are MNHEY and SVGAGI. There are 15 residues in the CDR3. V dropped 8 bases and J dropped 1; count of bases not matched to a gene: 9.

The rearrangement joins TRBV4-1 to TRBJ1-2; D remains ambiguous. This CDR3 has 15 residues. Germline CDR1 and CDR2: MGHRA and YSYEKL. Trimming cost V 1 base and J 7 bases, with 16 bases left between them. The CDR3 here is CASSQGTGAMGGYTF. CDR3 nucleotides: TGCGCCAGCAGCCAAGGGACGGGAGCCATGGGTGGCTACACCTTC.

CDR3 loop: CASSIRQGARSEQFF. The DNA for the CDR3 is TGTGCCAGTAGTATTCGACAGGGGGCTAGGAGTGAGCAGTTCTTC. The chain is built from TRBV19 and TRBJ2-1, with 10 nucleotides matching TRBD1. CDR1 and CDR2 from the germline V gene are LNHDA and SQIVND (reference sequence). J lost 9 bases, V lost 3 bases, and 8 bases had no gene match. CDR3 length equals 15 residues.

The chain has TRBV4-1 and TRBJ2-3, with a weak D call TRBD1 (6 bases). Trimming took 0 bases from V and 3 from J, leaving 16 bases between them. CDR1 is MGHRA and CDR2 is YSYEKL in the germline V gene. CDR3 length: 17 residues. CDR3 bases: TGCGCCAGCAGCCAAGAGCCAGGGGCGATGGGGACAGATACGCAGTATTTT. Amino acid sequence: CASSQEPGAMGTDTQYF.

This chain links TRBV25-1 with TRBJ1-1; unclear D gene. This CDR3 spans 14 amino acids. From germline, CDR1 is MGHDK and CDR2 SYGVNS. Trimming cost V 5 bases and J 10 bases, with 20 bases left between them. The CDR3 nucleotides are TGTGCCAGCAGTATGGCAGTCCCTCTTCGGGGAGCTTTCTTT. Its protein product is CASSMAVPLRGAFF.

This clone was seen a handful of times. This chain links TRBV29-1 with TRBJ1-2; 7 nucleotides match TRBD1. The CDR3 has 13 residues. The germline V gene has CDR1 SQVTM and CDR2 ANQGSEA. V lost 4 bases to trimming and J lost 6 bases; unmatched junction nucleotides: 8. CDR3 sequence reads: CSVGRQGIDGYTF. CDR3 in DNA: TGCAGCGTTGGTAGACAGGGTATCGATGGCTACACCTTC.

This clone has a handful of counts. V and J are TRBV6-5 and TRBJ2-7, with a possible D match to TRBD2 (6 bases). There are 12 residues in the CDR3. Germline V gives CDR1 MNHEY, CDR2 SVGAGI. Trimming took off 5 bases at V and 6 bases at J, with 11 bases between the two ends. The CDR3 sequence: CASSQQGGEQYF. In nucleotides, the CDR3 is TGTGCCAGCAGTCAGCAGGGAGGCGAGCAGTACTTC.

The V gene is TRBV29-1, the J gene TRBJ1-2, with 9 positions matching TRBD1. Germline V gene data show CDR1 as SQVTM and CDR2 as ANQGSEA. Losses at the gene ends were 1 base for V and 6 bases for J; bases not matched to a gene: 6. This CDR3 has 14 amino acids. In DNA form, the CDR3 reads TGCAGCGTTGAAGCGGCAACAGGGGGCAATGGCTACACCTTC. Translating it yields CSVEAATGGNGYTF.

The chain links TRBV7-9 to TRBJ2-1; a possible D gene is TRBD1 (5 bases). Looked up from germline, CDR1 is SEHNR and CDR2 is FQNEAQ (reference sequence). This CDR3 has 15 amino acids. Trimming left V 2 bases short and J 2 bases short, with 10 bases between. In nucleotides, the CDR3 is TGTGCCAGCAGCTTAATCCCAGGGACCTACAATGAGCAGTTCTTC. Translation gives CASSLIPGTYNEQFF. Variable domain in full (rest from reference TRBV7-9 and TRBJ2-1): DTGVSQNPRHKITKRGQNVTFRCDPISEHNRLYWYRQTLGQGPEFLTYFQNEAQLEKSRLLSDRFSAERPKGSFSTLEIQRTEQGDSAMYLCASSLIPGTYNEQFFGPGTRLTVL.

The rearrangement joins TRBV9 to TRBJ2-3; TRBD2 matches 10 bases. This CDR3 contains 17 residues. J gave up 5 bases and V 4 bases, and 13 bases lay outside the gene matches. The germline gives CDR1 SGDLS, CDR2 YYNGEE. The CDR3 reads CASSPFGASGGGDTQYF. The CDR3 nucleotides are TGTGCCAGCAGCCCCTTTGGGGCTAGCGGGGGAGGAGATACGCAGTATTTT. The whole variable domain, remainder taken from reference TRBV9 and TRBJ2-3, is DSGVTQTPKHLITATGQRVTLRCSPRSGDLSVYWYQQSLDQGLQFLIQYYNGEERAKGNILERFSAQQFPDLHSELNLSSLELGDSALYFCASSPFGASGGGDTQYFGPGTRLTVL.

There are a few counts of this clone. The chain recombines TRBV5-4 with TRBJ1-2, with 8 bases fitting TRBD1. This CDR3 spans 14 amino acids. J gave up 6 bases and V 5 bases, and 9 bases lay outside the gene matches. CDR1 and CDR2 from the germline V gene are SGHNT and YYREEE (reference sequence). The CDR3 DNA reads TGTGCCAGCAGACCCGACAGGGGACGGGATGGCTACACCTTC. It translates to CASRPDRGRDGYTF.

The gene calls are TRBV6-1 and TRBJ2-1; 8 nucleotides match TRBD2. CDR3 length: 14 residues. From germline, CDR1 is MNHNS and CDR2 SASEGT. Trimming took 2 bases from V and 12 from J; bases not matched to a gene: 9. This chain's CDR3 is CASSETTSGVGQFF. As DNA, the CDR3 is TGTGCCAGCAGTGAAACTACTAGCGGCGTTGGGCAGTTCTTC.

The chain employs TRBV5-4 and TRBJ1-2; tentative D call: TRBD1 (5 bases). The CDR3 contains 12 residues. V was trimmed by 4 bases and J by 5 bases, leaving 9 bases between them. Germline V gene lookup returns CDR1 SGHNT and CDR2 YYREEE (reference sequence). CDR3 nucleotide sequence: TGTGCCAGCAGCCCTGGGGGGTATGGCTACACCTTC. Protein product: CASSPGGYGYTF.

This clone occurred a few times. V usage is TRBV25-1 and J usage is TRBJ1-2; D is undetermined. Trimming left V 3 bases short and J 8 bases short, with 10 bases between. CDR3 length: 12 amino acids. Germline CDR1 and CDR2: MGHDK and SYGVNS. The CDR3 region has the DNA TGTGCCAGCAGTGACACAACTGACGGCTACACCTTC. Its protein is CASSDTTDGYTF.

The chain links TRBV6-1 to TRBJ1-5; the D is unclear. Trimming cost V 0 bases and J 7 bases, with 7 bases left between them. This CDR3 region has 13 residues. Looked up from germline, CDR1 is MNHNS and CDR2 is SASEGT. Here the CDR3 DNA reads TGTGCCAGCAGTGAAGCAGTCGGGCAGCCCCAGCATTTT. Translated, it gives CASSEAVGQPQHF.

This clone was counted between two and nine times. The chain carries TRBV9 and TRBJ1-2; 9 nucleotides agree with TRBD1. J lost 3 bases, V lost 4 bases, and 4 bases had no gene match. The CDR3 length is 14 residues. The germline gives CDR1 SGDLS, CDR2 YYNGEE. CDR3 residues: CASSPRDRDYGYTF. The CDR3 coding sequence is TGTGCCAGCAGCCCCAGGGACAGGGACTATGGCTACACCTTC.

The CDR3, as DNA: TGTGCCAGCAGCAGGACAGGGGGCGGCGGCACAGATACGCAGTATTTT. Amino acid sequence: CASSRTGGGGTDTQYF. The chain employs TRBV2 and TRBJ2-3; 11 bases line up with TRBD1. Germline V lookup: CDR1 SNHLY, CDR2 FYNNEI. This CDR3 has 16 amino acids. Germline trimming cut 6 bases from V and 1 base from J; bases unmatched to any gene: 6.

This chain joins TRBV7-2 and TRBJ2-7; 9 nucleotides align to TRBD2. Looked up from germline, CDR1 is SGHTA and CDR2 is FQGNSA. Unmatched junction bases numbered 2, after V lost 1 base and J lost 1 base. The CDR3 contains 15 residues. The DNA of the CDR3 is TGTGCCAGCAGCTTAGGGAGCGGGGGGTCCTACGAGCAGTACTTC. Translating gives CASSLGSGGSYEQYF.

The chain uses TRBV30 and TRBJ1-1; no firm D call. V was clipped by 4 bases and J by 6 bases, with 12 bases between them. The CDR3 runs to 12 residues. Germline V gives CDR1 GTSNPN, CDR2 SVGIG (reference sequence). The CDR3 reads CAWKGTTPEAFF. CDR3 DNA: TGTGCCTGGAAGGGAACAACCCCTGAAGCTTTCTTT.

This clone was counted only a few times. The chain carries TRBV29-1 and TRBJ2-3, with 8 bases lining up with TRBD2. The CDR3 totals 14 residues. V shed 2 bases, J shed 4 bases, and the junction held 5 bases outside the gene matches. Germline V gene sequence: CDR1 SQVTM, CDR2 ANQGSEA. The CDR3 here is CSVERRGAPDTQYF. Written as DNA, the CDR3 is TGCAGCGTTGAAAGGCGGGGGGCCCCAGATACGCAGTATTTT.

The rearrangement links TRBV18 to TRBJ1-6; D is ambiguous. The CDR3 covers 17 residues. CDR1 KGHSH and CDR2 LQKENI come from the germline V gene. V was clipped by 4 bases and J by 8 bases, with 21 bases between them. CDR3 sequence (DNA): TGTGCCAGCTCACGGTCCCGCGGCAGCGGAGGGCATTCACCCCTCCACTTT. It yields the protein CASSRSRGSGGHSPLHF.

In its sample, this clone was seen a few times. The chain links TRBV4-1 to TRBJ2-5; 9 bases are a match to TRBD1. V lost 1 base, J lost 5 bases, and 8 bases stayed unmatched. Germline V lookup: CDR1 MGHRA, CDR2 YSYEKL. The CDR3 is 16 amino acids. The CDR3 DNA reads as TGCGCCAGCAGCCAAGTCCCGGGACAGGGCCGGGAGACCCAGTACTTC. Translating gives CASSQVPGQGRETQYF.

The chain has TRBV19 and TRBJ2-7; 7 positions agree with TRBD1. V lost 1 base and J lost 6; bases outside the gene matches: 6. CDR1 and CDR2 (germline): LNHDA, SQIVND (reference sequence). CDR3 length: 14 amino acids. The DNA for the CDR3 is TGTGCCAGTAGTATAGGCCGGGACAGTACCGAGCAGTACTTC. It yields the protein CASSIGRDSTEQYF.

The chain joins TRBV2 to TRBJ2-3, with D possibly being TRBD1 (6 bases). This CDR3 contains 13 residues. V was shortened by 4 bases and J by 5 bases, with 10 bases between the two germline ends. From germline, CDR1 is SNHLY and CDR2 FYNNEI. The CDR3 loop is CASSGQGIDTQYF. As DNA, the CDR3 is TGTGCCAGCAGTGGTCAGGGGATAGATACGCAGTATTTT.

In DNA form, the CDR3 reads TGTGCCAGCAGCCGAGTAGGGGAGACCCAGTACTTC. It specifies CASSRVGETQYF. This chain links TRBV14 with TRBJ2-5; D unresolved. Germline assignment: CDR1 SGHDN and CDR2 FVKESK. V lost 4 bases and J lost 5, with 8 bases in between. The CDR3 has 12 amino acids.

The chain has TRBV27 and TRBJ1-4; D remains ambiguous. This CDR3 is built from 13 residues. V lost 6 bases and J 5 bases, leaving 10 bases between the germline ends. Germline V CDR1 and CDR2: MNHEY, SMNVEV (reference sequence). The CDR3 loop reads CASSTMGNEKLFF. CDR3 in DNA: TGTGCCAGCAGCACCATGGGGAATGAAAAACTGTTTTTT.

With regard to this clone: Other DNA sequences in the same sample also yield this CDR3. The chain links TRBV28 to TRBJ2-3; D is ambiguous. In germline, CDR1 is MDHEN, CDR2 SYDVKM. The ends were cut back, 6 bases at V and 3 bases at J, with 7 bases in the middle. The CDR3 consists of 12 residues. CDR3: CASRLRTDTQYF. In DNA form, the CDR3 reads TGTGCCAGCAGACTACGAACAGATACGCAGTATTTT.

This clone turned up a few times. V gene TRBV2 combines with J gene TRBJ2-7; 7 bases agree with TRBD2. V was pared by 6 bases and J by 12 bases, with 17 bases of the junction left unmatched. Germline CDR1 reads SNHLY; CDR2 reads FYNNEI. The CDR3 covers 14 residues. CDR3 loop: CASRTLLGGEKLYF. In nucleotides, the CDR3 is TGTGCCAGCAGAACCCTCCTGGGGGGGGAAAAACTGTACTTC.

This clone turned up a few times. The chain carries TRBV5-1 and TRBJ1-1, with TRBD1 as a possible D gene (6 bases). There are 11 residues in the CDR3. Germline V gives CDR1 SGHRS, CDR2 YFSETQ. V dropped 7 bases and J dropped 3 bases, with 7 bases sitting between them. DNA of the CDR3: TGCGCCAGCGCAGGGGACACTGAAGCTTTCTTT. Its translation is CASAGDTEAFF. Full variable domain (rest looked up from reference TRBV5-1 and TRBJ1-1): KAGVTQTPRYLIKTRGQQVTLSCSPISGHRSVSWYQQTPGQGLQFLFEYFSETQRNKGNFPGRFSGRQFSNSRSEMNVSTLELGDSALYLCASAGDTEAFFGQGTRLTVV.

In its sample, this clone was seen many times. The CDR3 nucleotides read TGTGCCAGCAGCAAAGAGGCGGGGACGGGAGATACGCAGTATTTT. Residues: CASSKEAGTGDTQYF. The J gene is TRBJ2-3, the V gene TRBV21-1; the D call TRBD2 from the table was never checked on the DNA. TRBV21-1 is assigned pseudogene status. CDR3 length equals 15 residues.

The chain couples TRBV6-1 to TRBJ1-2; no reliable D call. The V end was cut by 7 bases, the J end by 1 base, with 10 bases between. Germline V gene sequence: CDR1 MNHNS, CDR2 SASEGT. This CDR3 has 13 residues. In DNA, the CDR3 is TGTGCCAGCAAGGCCGGGAGTAACTATGGCTACACCTTC. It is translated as CASKAGSNYGYTF.